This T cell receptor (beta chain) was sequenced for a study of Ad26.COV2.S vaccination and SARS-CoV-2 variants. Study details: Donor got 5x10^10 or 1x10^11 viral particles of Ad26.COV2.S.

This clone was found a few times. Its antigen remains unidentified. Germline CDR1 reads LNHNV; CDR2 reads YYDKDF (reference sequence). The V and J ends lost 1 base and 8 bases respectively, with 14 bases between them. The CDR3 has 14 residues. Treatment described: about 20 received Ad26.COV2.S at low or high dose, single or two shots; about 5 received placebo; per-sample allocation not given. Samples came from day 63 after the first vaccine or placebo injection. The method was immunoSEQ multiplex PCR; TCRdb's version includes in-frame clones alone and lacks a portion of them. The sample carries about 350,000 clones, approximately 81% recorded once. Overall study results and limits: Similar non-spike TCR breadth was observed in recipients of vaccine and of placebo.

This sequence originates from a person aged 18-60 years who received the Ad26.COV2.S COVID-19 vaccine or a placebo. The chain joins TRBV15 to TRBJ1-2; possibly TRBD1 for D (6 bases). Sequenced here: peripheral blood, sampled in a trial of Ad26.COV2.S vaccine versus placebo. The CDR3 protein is CATSRGGGLGGYTF. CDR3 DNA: TGTGCCACCAGCAGAGGCGGGGGGCTGGGAGGCTACACCTTC.